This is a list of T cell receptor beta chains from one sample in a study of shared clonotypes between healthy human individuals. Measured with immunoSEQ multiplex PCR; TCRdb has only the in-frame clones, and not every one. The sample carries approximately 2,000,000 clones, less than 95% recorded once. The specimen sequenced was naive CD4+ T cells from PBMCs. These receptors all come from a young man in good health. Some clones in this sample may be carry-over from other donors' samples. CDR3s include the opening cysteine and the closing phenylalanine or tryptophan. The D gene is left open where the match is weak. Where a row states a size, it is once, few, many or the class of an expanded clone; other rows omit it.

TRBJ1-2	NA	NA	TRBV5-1	CASSLEGYNGYTF	TGCGCCAGCAGCTTGGAAGGTTACAACGGCTACACCTTC
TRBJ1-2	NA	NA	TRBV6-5	CASSPGPLTGGYTF	TGTGCCAGCAGTCCGGGACCCCTTACGGGTGGCTACACCTTC
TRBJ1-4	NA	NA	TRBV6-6	CASSPAQSNEKLFF	TGTGCCAGCAGTCCTGCCCAGTCAAATGAAAAACTGTTTTTT
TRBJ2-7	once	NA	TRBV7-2	CASSDRGTYEQYF	TGTGCCAGCAGCGACCGGGGGACATACGAGCAGTACTTC
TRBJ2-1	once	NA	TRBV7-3	CASSLAGNNEQFF	TGTGCCAGCAGCTTGGCGGGAAACAATGAGCAGTTCTTC
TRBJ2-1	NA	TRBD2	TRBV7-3	CASSLSGTRTYNEQFF	TGTGCCAGCAGCTTATCGGGGACTAGGACTTACAATGAGCAGTTCTTC
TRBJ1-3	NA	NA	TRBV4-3	CASSQSLPGNTIYF	TGCGCCAGCAGCCAATCTCTCCCTGGAAACACCATATATTTT
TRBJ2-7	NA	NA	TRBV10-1	CASGPQGGAVCRPLRYEQYF	TGCGCCAGTGGGCCCCAGGGGGGGGCTGTGTGCCGACCTTTGAGGTACGAGCAGTACTTC
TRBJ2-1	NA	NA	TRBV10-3	CAISESAPGAGDEQFF	TGTGCCATCAGTGAGTCGGCCCCCGGAGCTGGGGATGAGCAGTTCTTC
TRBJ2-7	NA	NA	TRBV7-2	CASSLAGQTYEQYF	TGTGCCAGCAGCTTAGCAGGACAGACCTACGAGCAGTACTTC
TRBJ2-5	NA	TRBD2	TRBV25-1	CASRGPGGRQYF	TGTGCCAGCAGGGGTCCTGGCGGGAGGCAGTACTTC
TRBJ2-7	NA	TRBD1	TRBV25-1	CASSASPGQGAGEQYF	TGTGCCAGCAGTGCATCCCCGGGACAGGGGGCGGGGGAGCAGTACTTC
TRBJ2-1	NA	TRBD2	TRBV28	CASSPGTSGSDEQFF	TGTGCCAGCAGTCCTGGGACTAGCGGGAGTGATGAGCAGTTCTTC
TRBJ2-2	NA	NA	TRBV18	CASSLDSRLANTGELFF	TGTGCCAGCTCACTCGACAGCAGACTTGCGAACACCGGGGAGCTGTTTTTT
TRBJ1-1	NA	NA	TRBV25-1	CASSAYREGAFF	TGTGCCAGCAGTGCCTACAGGGAGGGGGCTTTCTTT
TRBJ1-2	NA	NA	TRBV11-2	CASSLDRNYGYTF	TGTGCCAGCAGCTTAGACCGAAACTATGGCTACACCTTC
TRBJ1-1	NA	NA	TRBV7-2	CASSAQTVMNTEAFF	TGTGCCAGCAGCGCGCAGACAGTAATGAACACTGAAGCTTTCTTT
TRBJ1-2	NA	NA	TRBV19	CASSILPNNYGYTF	TGTGCCAGTAGTATTCTACCGAATAACTATGGCTACACCTTC
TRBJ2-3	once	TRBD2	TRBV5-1	CASSLGTSGTTSTDTQYF	TGCGCCAGCAGCTTGGGGACTAGCGGGACCACTAGCACAGATACGCAGTATTTT
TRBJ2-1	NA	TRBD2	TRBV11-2	CASSLDRSAGEFDEQFF	TGTGCCAGCAGCTTAGATCGGTCCGCGGGAGAATTCGATGAGCAGTTCTTC
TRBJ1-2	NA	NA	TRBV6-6	CASSRDVYGYTF	TGTGCCAGCAGTAGGGACGTCTATGGCTACACCTTC
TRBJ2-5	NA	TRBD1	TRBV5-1	CASSGDSQETQYF	TGCGCCAGCTCAGGGGACAGCCAAGAGACCCAGTACTTC
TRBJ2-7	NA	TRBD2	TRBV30	CAWSVRPGASGYEQYF	TGTGCCTGGAGTGTACGCCCCGGGGCTAGCGGCTACGAGCAGTACTTC
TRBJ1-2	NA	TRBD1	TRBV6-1	CASSAGQPKDYGYTF	TGTGCCAGCAGTGCGGGACAGCCAAAGGACTATGGCTACACCTTC
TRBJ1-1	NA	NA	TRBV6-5	CASSYALAGTNTEAFF	TGTGCCAGCAGTTACGCCCTCGCGGGAACGAACACTGAAGCTTTCTTT
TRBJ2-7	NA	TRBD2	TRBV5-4	CASSPRGVKGTWEQYF	TGTGCCAGCAGCCCACGGGGGGTAAAGGGAACTTGGGAGCAGTACTTC
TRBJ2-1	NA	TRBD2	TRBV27	CASSFTPTSGSSEFF	TGTGCCAGCAGTTTTACCCCGACTAGCGGGAGTTCAGAGTTCTTC
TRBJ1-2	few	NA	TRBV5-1	CASSLDDYGYTF	TGCGCCAGCAGCTTGGACGACTATGGCTACACCTTC
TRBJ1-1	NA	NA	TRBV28	CASSFSFELNTEAFF	TGTGCCAGCAGTTTTTCGTTCGAATTGAACACTGAAGCTTTCTTT
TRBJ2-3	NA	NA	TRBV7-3	CASSFTSLEADTQYF	TGTGCCAGCAGCTTTACTAGTCTCGAGGCAGATACGCAGTATTTT
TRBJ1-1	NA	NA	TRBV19	CASRTLVGPQGVAFF	TGTGCCAGTAGGACCCTCGTGGGACCCCAGGGAGTGGCTTTCTTT
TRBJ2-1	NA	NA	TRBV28	CASSSRFADSYNEQFF	TGTGCCAGCAGTTCCCGTTTCGCGGATTCCTACAATGAGCAGTTCTTC
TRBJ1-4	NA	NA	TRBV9	CASPLEKLFF	TGTGCCAGCCCCTTGGAAAAACTGTTTTTT
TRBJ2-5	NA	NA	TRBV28	CASISGGAQETQYF	TGTGCCAGCATATCGGGTGGGGCCCAAGAGACCCAGTACTTC
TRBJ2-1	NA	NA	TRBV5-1	CASSLGLVAPYNEQFF	TGCGCCAGCAGCTTGGGCTTAGTAGCGCCCTACAATGAGCAGTTCTTC
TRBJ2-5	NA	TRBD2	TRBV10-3	CAISAGAGEETQYF	TGTGCCATCAGTGCTGGGGCGGGAGAAGAGACCCAGTACTTC